Below are 32 T cell receptor beta chains sequenced from a single sample in a study of cytomegalovirus exposure and HLA in healthy donors. Use of 60 Vbeta and 13 Jbeta primers characterized the PCR. The data were produced by immunoSEQ multiplex PCR, yet TCRdb's version contains in-frame clones alone and is incomplete. The repertoire holds about 140,000 clones, with about 80% as singletons. The sample consisted of PBMCs. The origin of the receptors is a woman in her fifties or sixties in good health and CMV-seropositive.

This rearrangement joins TRBV4-2 to TRBJ1-2, with 9 bases lining up with TRBD1. Per the germline V gene, CDR1 is LGHNA and CDR2 is YNFKEQ. The CDR3 sequence is 15 residues long. V gave up 0 bases and J gave up 7 bases; unmatched junction bases: 6. The CDR3 DNA reads as TGTGCCAGCAGCCAAGATACAGGGGGCTTCGGTGGCTACACCTTC. Translating it yields CASSQDTGGFGGYTF.

V and J are TRBV4-1 and TRBJ2-4; 8 positions match TRBD2. Germline V gene data show CDR1 as MGHRA and CDR2 as YSYEKL. V lost 0 bases and J lost 5; bases outside the gene matches: 6. The CDR3 is 16 amino acids. This chain's CDR3 is CASSQDRGGAQNIQYF. The CDR3 DNA reads TGCGCCAGCAGCCAAGATCGGGGGGGCGCACAAAACATTCAGTACTTC.

This clone was detected once. CDR3 protein: CASSPLEWSGGVRQPQHF. CDR3 DNA sequence: TGTGCCAGCAGCCCCCTAGAATGGTCAGGGGGCGTGAGACAGCCCCAGCATTTT. This chain connects TRBV11-3 to TRBJ1-5; 8 bases align to TRBD1. V dropped 5 bases and J dropped 7; count of bases not matched to a gene: 19. Germline CDR1 SGHNT, CDR2 YENEEA. The length of the CDR3 is 18 residues.

The genes are TRBV7-9 and TRBJ2-1; TRBD2 matches at 11 bases. The CDR3 totals 16 residues. The germline V gene encodes CDR1 SEHNR and CDR2 FQNEAQ (reference sequence). Trimming took 2 bases from V and 3 from J; bases not matched to a gene: 3. The CDR3 loop is CASSLLLAGDYNEQFF. CDR3 DNA: TGTGCCAGCAGCTTATTACTAGCGGGAGACTACAATGAGCAGTTCTTC.

The rearrangement joins TRBV28 to TRBJ1-5; maybe TRBD1 (6 bases). Germline loops: CDR1 MDHEN, CDR2 SYDVKM. This CDR3 region has 18 residues. The V end lost 2 bases, the J end lost 2 bases, and 19 bases lay between the germline ends. CDR3 sequence: CASSLRDATGFGNQPQHF. CDR3 DNA: TGTGCCAGCAGTTTAAGGGACGCCACAGGGTTTGGCAATCAGCCCCAGCATTTT. Looking up the rest from reference TRBV28 and TRBJ1-5 gives the full variable domain: DVKVTQSSRYLVKRTGEKVFLECVQDMDHENMFWYRQDPGLGLRLIYFSYDVKMKEKGDIPEGYSVSREKKERFSLILESASTNQTSMYLCASSLRDATGFGNQPQHFGDGTRLSIL.

The CDR3 nucleotides are TGCAGCGTTGTTGGGGCTAGCACAGATACGCAGTATTTT. It translates to CSVVGASTDTQYF. This chain links TRBV29-1 with TRBJ2-3; maybe TRBD1 (5 bases). V was shortened by 4 bases and J by 0 bases, with 8 bases between the two germline ends. Germline CDR1 reads SQVTM; CDR2 reads ANQGSEA. There are 13 residues in the CDR3.

This clone has just one count. The V gene is TRBV29-1, the J gene TRBJ2-5; 8 nucleotides line up with TRBD1. Judging by the DNA end, TRBJ2-7 fits better; the J call may be wrong. There are 12 residues in the CDR3. Germline CDR1 is SQVTM and CDR2 is ANQGSEA. CDR3 loop: CSVVGTGYEQYF. The CDR3 DNA reads as TGCAGCGTTGTGGGGACAGGTTACGAGCAGTACTTC.

V usage is TRBV23-1 and J usage is TRBJ2-1; D might be TRBD1 (5 bases). TRBV23-1 is recorded as an ORF, its role being uncertain. The CDR3 is 17 amino acids. With 0 bases removed from V and 0 bases from J, the gap between germline ends came to 12 bases. The DNA for the CDR3 is TGCGCCAGCAGTCAATCTGGGGCCTCCGACTCCTACAATGAGCAGTTCTTC. It yields the protein CASSQSGASDSYNEQFF.

The chain recombines TRBV6-1 with TRBJ1-1, with 8 bases that match TRBD1. Germline loops: CDR1 MNHNS, CDR2 SASEGT. This CDR3 has 14 amino acids. Trimming took 6 bases from V and 5 from J; bases not matched to a gene: 8. DNA for the CDR3: TGTGCCAGCAGCGCAACAGGGGGTGGAACTGAAGCTTTCTTT. Its protein is CASSATGGGTEAFF.

J is TRBJ2-3 and V is TRBV7-9; D gene uncertain. The germline V and J ends were trimmed by 1 base and 4 bases, with 6 bases remaining between them. This CDR3 is 13 amino acids long. Germline CDR1 is SEHNR and CDR2 is FQNEAQ (reference sequence). The CDR3 loop is CASSLEQADTQYF. The CDR3 DNA reads as TGTGCCAGCAGCTTAGAGCAAGCAGATACGCAGTATTTT. The whole variable domain, remainder taken from reference TRBV7-9 and TRBJ2-3, is DTGVSQNPRHKITKRGQNVTFRCDPISEHNRLYWYRQTLGQGPEFLTYFQNEAQLEKSRLLSDRFSAERPKGSFSTLEIQRTEQGDSAMYLCASSLEQADTQYFGPGTRLTVL.

The sample holds a few counts of this clone. The chain uses TRBV5-5 and TRBJ1-4; D might be TRBD1 (6 bases). Trimming stripped 2 bases from V and 6 bases from J, with 17 bases between. Germline lookup yields CDR1 SGHKS and CDR2 YYEKEE (reference sequence). The CDR3 sequence is 16 residues long. The CDR3 sequence is CASSFPQGLGDEKLFF. CDR3 bases: TGTGCCAGCAGCTTCCCACAGGGCCTCGGGGATGAAAAACTGTTTTTT.

This clone occurred a few times. The chain employs TRBV6-1 and TRBJ2-1, with 9 nucleotides matching TRBD2. Germline V gene data show CDR1 as MNHNS and CDR2 as SASEGT. This CDR3 has 14 amino acids. V lost 8 bases to trimming and J lost 3 bases; unmatched junction nucleotides: 5. The CDR3 loop is CASRTSALYNEQFF. The CDR3 DNA reads as TGTGCCAGCCGGACTAGCGCTCTCTACAATGAGCAGTTCTTC.

The chain employs TRBV9 and TRBJ2-1; maybe TRBD2 (6 bases). From germline, CDR1 is SGDLS and CDR2 YYNGEE. There are 16 residues in the CDR3. The V gene lost 0 bases and the J gene lost 3 bases, with 13 bases spanning the gap. This chain's CDR3 is CASSVGGVWNYNEQFF. The CDR3 DNA reads TGTGCCAGCAGCGTAGGCGGGGTCTGGAACTACAATGAGCAGTTCTTC.

J is TRBJ2-5 and V is TRBV11-2; the D is unclear. CDR1 and CDR2 (germline): SGHAT, FQNNGV. Trimming removed 5 bases at V and 2 bases at J, with 9 bases between. This CDR3 contains 13 residues. The CDR3 DNA sequence: TGTGCCAGCAGCCCCCCCTTACAAGAGACCCAGTACTTC. It yields the protein CASSPPLQETQYF. The full variable domain, rest sourced from reference TRBV11-2 and TRBJ2-5, is EAGVAQSPRYKIIEKRQSVAFWCNPISGHATLYWYQQILGQGPKLLIQFQNNGVVDDSQLPKDRFSAERLKGVDSTLKIQPAKLEDSAVYLCASSPPLQETQYFGPGTRLLVL.

The V gene is TRBV2, the J gene TRBJ2-7; D is perhaps TRBD1 (5 bases). This CDR3 contains 12 residues. Trimming left V 3 bases short and J 3 bases short, with 6 bases between. Germline V gene sequence: CDR1 SNHLY, CDR2 FYNNEI. The CDR3 sequence is CASSDRVYEQYF. The CDR3 DNA reads as TGTGCCAGCAGTGACAGGGTCTACGAGCAGTACTTC.

The chain recombines TRBV4-3 with TRBJ2-7, with 8 bases fitting TRBD2. Germline V lookup: CDR1 LGHNA, CDR2 YSLEER. V was pared by 0 bases and J by 9 bases, with 10 bases of the junction left unmatched. CDR3 length: 15 amino acids. CDR3 coding DNA: TGCGCCAGCAGCCAAGATCTTGGTAGCGGGAAGGGGCAGTACTTC. It codes for CASSQDLGSGKGQYF.

The chain is built from TRBV4-1 and TRBJ2-7, with 7 bases lining up with TRBD2. V was clipped by 2 bases and J by 6 bases; unmatched bases: 7. Germline CDR1 and CDR2: MGHRA and YSYEKL. The CDR3 sequence is 14 residues long. CDR3 sequence reads: CASSQSPGGGEQYF. The CDR3, as DNA: TGCGCCAGCAGCCAAAGTCCCGGCGGGGGCGAGCAGTACTTC.

This chain uses TRBV6-4 with TRBJ2-1, with TRBD1 matching over 7 bases. Trimming removed 5 bases from V and 3 bases from J; junction bases left unmatched: 4. This CDR3 has 14 residues. Germline values: CDR1 MRHNA, CDR2 SNTAGT. This chain's CDR3 is CASSPRTGYNEQFF. The CDR3 DNA follows: TGTGCCAGCAGTCCCAGGACAGGCTACAATGAGCAGTTCTTC.

This clone was observed a handful of times. Written as DNA, the CDR3 is TGTGCCAGCAGTGGGACAGGGCTGAGTGAGCAGTACTTC. It is translated as CASSGTGLSEQYF. The chain is built from TRBV2 and TRBJ2-7; 8 bases align to TRBD1. CDR1 and CDR2 from the germline V gene are SNHLY and FYNNEI. Trimming at V came to 4 bases and at J to 7 bases, leaving 6 bases not matched to a gene. This CDR3 spans 13 amino acids.

Of note for this clone: Other DNA variants within this sample encode the same CDR3. J is TRBJ2-5 and V is TRBV7-9, with D perhaps matching TRBD2 (5 bases). Germline CDR1 SEHNR, CDR2 FQNEAQ (reference sequence). V was clipped by 2 bases and J by 1 base, with 5 bases between them. This CDR3 contains 13 residues. CDR3 sequence (DNA): TGTGCCAGCAGCTTAAGCGGCCAAGAGACCCAGTACTTC. Protein sequence: CASSLSGQETQYF.

This chain links TRBV19 with TRBJ2-2, with 11 bases aligning to TRBD2. The CDR3 extends over 16 amino acids. With 3 bases clipped from V and 5 bases from J, the junction kept 5 bases outside the gene matches. Germline CDR1 reads LNHDA; CDR2 reads SQIVND (reference sequence). CDR3 bases: TGTGCCAGTAGTATTGGAATAGCGGGAGGGACCGGGGAGCTGTTTTTT. Amino acid sequence: CASSIGIAGGTGELFF.

V usage is TRBV6-6 and J usage is TRBJ2-6; D is perhaps TRBD1 (6 bases). The CDR3 length is 15 residues. Germline loops: CDR1 MNHNY, CDR2 SVGAGI (reference sequence). The V end lost 2 bases, the J end lost 4 bases, and 9 bases lay between the germline ends. CDR3 sequence reads: CASSYVGAGANVLTF. CDR3 DNA: TGTGCCAGCAGTTACGTGGGGGCCGGGGCCAACGTCCTGACTTTC.

The J gene is TRBJ1-5, the V gene TRBV5-6; possible D gene TRBD1, 5 bases. The CDR3 runs 15 residues. V lost 4 bases, J lost 3 bases, and 14 bases lay in between. Germline lookup yields CDR1 SGHDT and CDR2 YYEEEE. The CDR3 spells CASSVAGGFNQPQHF. Here the CDR3 DNA reads TGTGCCAGCAGCGTGGCCGGGGGTTTCAATCAGCCCCAGCATTTT.

This sequence joins TRBV21-1 and TRBJ2-2; the DNA was not used to check the table's D call, TRBD1. TRBV21-1 has pseudogene status. The CDR3 spans 17 residues. The CDR3: CASGCLKWDIDLGELFF. DNA of the CDR3: TGTGCCAGCGGCTGCCTTAAATGGGACATCGATCTCGGGGAGCTGTTTTTT.

The rearrangement links TRBV28 to TRBJ1-2, with D possibly TRBD1 on 6 matching bases. V lost 5 bases and J 6 bases, leaving 10 bases between the germline ends. CDR3 length: 12 amino acids. Germline CDR1 and CDR2: MDHEN and SYDVKM. The CDR3 nucleotides read TGTGCCAGCAGTCTCCCAGGGGATGGCTACACCTTC. Its translation: CASSLPGDGYTF.

The chain combines TRBV7-3 with TRBJ2-7; D gene unclear. Germline loops: CDR1 SGHTA, CDR2 FQGTGA. The CDR3 totals 13 residues. Trimming shortened V by 5 bases and J by 1 base, and 9 bases separated the two germline ends. CDR3 in DNA: TGTGCCAGCAGCCCGACTGGGTCCTACGAGCAGTACTTC. This encodes CASSPTGSYEQYF.

This clone was detected only a few times. This rearrangement joins TRBV7-3 to TRBJ2-1, with 8 bases fitting TRBD2. The V gene end was trimmed by 5 bases and the J gene end by 6 bases; junction bases not matched to a gene: 9. CDR3 length: 15 amino acids. CDR1 is SGHTA, CDR2 FQGTGA, per germline. As DNA, the CDR3 is TGTGCCAGCAGCCCTCGGGAGGGAGGGAGCAATGAGCAGTTCTTC. As protein: CASSPREGGSNEQFF.

V and J are TRBV29-1 and TRBJ1-2; D remains unclear. The V end lost 6 bases, the J end lost 0 bases, and 5 bases lay between the germline ends. Germline V gene sequence: CDR1 SQVTM, CDR2 ANQGSEA. The CDR3 has 11 amino acids. The CDR3 DNA reads as TGCAGCGTGCAGACTAACTATGGCTACACCTTC. This sequence encodes CSVQTNYGYTF.

J is TRBJ2-3 and V is TRBV15, with a possible D match to TRBD1 (5 bases). Germline V CDR1 and CDR2: LNHNV, YYDKDF (reference sequence). V was pared by 1 base and J by 2 bases, with 10 bases between. The CDR3 is made up of 15 amino acids. The CDR3 DNA sequence: TGTGCCACCAGCAGAGGGCAGGGAATCACAGATACGCAGTATTTT. Its protein product is CATSRGQGITDTQYF.

The chain joins TRBV6-1 to TRBJ2-7; no definite D call. Germline V gives CDR1 MNHNS, CDR2 SASEGT. V was pared by 4 bases and J by 2 bases, with 12 bases between. This CDR3 is built from 14 residues. CDR3 loop: CASSAVTLTYEQYF. For the CDR3, the DNA is TGTGCCAGCAGTGCTGTGACTTTAACCTACGAGCAGTACTTC.

V is TRBV28 and J is TRBJ2-5; TRBD2 matches 8 bases. CDR3 length: 13 residues. Trimming cost V 6 bases and J 10 bases; bases outside gene matches: 10. Per germline, CDR1 MDHEN and CDR2 SYDVKM. DNA for the CDR3: TGTGCCAGCAGCCCCGGGGGGGTGGAAGGCCAGTACTTC. Translated, it gives CASSPGGVEGQYF.

This clone appeared a single time. The V call is TRBV7-9, the J call TRBJ2-3; D is perhaps TRBD2 (5 bases). The CDR3 contains 14 residues. Looked up from germline, CDR1 is SEHNR and CDR2 is FQNEAQ (reference sequence). Between the trimmed V and J ends, which lost 1 base and 1 base, there was a span of 6 bases. The CDR3 coding sequence is TGTGCCAGCAGCTTAGGGACTCGCACAGATACGCAGTATTTT. This translates into CASSLGTRTDTQYF.